A selection of T cell receptor beta chains follows, all from one sample in a study of OX40 agonist ivuxolimab in advanced cancers. Repertoires were generated with immunoSEQ multiplex PCR, while TCRdb's copy carries only in-frame clones and drops some. The sample lists around 48,000 clones; under 85% were seen once. The sample in question was CD4+ or CD8+ T cells sorted from blood, obtained in a trial of the OX40 agonist ivuxolimab. Receptors originate from an adult with an advanced solid tumor such as melanoma, head and neck, liver or kidney cancer. Each CDR3 is given with its conserved first and last residue. The size field is filled for only some rows; it gives once, few, many or a size class.

abundance	v_gene	j_gene	CDR3aa
NA	TRBV5-1	TRBJ1-2	CASSLDAGRAEGYTF
NA	TRBV5-6	TRBJ2-6	CASSRLSGRGANVLTF
NA	TRBV30	TRBJ1-5	CAWTRQGGSNQPQHF
NA	TRBV20-1	TRBJ1-1	CSAREYTEAFF
NA	TRBV9	TRBJ1-3	CASSVGHRGVFGSGNTIYF
NA	TRBV5-1	TRBJ1-2	CASSTGTGGNGYTF
NA	TRBV7-9	TRBJ2-1	CASSVPGRGYNEQFF
NA	TRBV5-1	TRBJ2-1	CASSSARDRGLQRPNEQFF
NA	TRBV5-1	TRBJ1-1	CASSLVVGSPTEAFF
NA	TRBV4-2	TRBJ1-2	CASSQSTGGYGYTF
once	TRBV7-2	TRBJ2-7	CASSLSSLYEQYF
NA	TRBV27	TRBJ2-7	CASSLAPGRGKEQYF
NA	TRBV30	TRBJ2-3	CAWSLGGGRTDTQYF
NA	TRBV29-1	TRBJ2-7	CSVSRLGASYEQYF
NA	TRBV5-4	TRBJ2-7	CASSLGQAREQYF
NA	TRBV7-3	TRBJ1-1	CASSSGGTEAFF
NA	TRBV9	TRBJ1-2	CASSVQGSPDYGYTF
once	TRBV18	TRBJ1-1	CASSMGQGITEAFF
NA	TRBV7-2	TRBJ2-1	CASSFQQGARDEQFF